One sample yielded the 5 T cell receptor beta chains listed below, sequenced in a study of cytomegalovirus exposure and HLA in healthy donors. The protocol was immunoSEQ multiplex PCR, while the TCRdb copy is restricted to in-frame clones and leaves out a portion. The profile covers about 130,000 clones, with about 87% appearing a single time and around 5.9% taken by the ten largest. Specimen: PBMCs. These receptors were taken from a woman aged 25 to 39 in good health and CMV-seropositive.

The chain combines TRBV5-6 with TRBJ1-1; a possible D gene is TRBD1 (5 bases). The CDR3 has 13 residues. Per the germline V gene, CDR1 is SGHDT and CDR2 is YYEEEE. Trimming removed 2 bases from V and 4 bases from J, with 9 bases in between. CDR3 nucleotides: TGTGCCAGCAGCTTCCCAGGGTTCACTGAAGCTTTCTTT. This codes for CASSFPGFTEAFF. The variable domain in full, with the rest retrieved from reference TRBV5-6 and TRBJ1-1, is DAGVTQSPTHLIKTRGQQVTLRCSPKSGHDTVSWYQQALGQGPQFIFQYYEEEERQRGNFPDRFSGHQFPNYSSELNVNALLLGDSALYLCASSFPGFTEAFFGQGTRLTVV.

This clone was detected once. This chain uses TRBV7-6 with TRBJ2-7; possible D gene TRBD1, 5 bases. The CDR3 has 15 residues. V dropped 1 base and J dropped 3 bases, with 13 bases sitting between them. CDR1 SGHVS and CDR2 FNYEAQ come from the germline V gene. CDR3 in amino acids: CASSLVQDKSYEQYF. CDR3 nucleotide sequence: TGTGCCAGCAGCTTAGTGCAGGACAAGAGCTACGAGCAGTACTTC.

The chain links TRBV5-6 to TRBJ2-1; 8 bases fit TRBD1. The CDR3 is 15 amino acids. Looked up from germline, CDR1 is SGHDT and CDR2 is YYEEEE. V shed 0 bases, J shed 7 bases, and the junction held 6 bases outside the gene matches. The CDR3 DNA follows: TGTGCCAGCAGCTTGGATTTCAGGGGGCTAAATGAGCAGTTCTTC. Encoded protein: CASSLDFRGLNEQFF.

The chain combines TRBV28 with TRBJ1-2; D might be TRBD1 (5 bases). V was shortened by 6 bases and J by 4 bases, with 12 bases between the two germline ends. The germline V gene encodes CDR1 MDHEN and CDR2 SYDVKM. This CDR3 has 13 amino acids. This CDR3 is CASSRQGPYGYTF. DNA of the CDR3: TGTGCCAGCAGCCGGCAGGGCCCCTATGGCTACACCTTC.

This clone was seen only once. J is TRBJ2-2 and V is TRBV14; TRBD2 agrees at 12 bases. Germline CDR1 SGHDN, CDR2 FVKESK. CDR3 length: 16 residues. V was clipped by 4 bases and J by 6 bases; unmatched bases: 6. The CDR3 reads CASSRGTSGWPGELFF. The CDR3 region has the DNA TGTGCCAGCAGCCGAGGGACTAGCGGGTGGCCCGGGGAGCTGTTTTTT.